This is a list of T cell receptor beta chains from one sample in a study of OX40 agonist ivuxolimab in advanced cancers. Generated by immunoSEQ multiplex PCR, the TCRdb table keeps only in-frame clones and is missing some. The sample includes tens of thousands of clones, 92% seen only once; the top ten take 0.44%. The sequenced sample was CD4+ or CD8+ T cells sorted from blood, obtained in a trial of the OX40 agonist ivuxolimab. All receptors derive from an adult with an advanced solid tumor such as melanoma, head and neck, liver or kidney cancer. Each CDR3 is given with its conserved first and last residue.

v_call cdr3_aa
TRBV15 CATSRGGQRDQPQHF
TRBV11-2 CASSIQGDYGYTF
TRBV7-6 CASSLGTAINEQFF
TRBV5-1 CASSPGQVETQYF
TRBV2 CASSERPRSTF
TRBV7-9 CASSLGQSNTEAFF
TRBV5-6 CASNKGGVQPQHF
TRBV12-5 CASGRGSGRMDNEQFF
TRBV6-5 CASSYSQDSPLHF
TRBV28 CASTGFSYEQYF
TRBV4-3 CASSQDFYNEQFF
TRBV7-9 CASSFRTTAWTAQYF
TRBV18 CASSLERPPSYEQYF
TRBV7-2 CASSPWGSGGLNEQFF
TRBV19 CASHIGRVSGANVLTF
TRBV27 CASSYSGLAGVNEQFF
TRBV5-1 CASSLAAGQETQYF
TRBV9 CASSVGVGYTDTQYF
TRBV5-1 CASSLGGRTSTDTQYF
TRBV7-2 CASSLEGSLSSYEQYF
TRBV19 CASRPPGLAGSTDTQYF
TRBV6-5 CASSYSTGGWGTEAFF
TRBV19 CASRRDIRAGELFF
TRBV5-4 CASTPPQEGSKQYF
TRBV5-4 CASSRGQGPRSNEQFF
TRBV14 CASSRNSGSNRIDEQFF
TRBV7-9 CASSLVGLAGAPYEQYF
TRBV7-2 CASSPQSGLAAQETQYF
TRBV6-1 CASSANRDPLEKLFF
TRBV5-1 CASSTVDSPLNEQYF
TRBV6-1 CASSEGNNRGQPQHF
TRBV4-1 CASSQETGDYGYTF
TRBV6-5 CASSYRAGGNNEQFF